This T cell receptor (beta chain) is from a study of technical replicates of blood from a few donors. Sequenced by immunoSEQ multiplex PCR; TCRdb stores in-frame clones only, minus some. Of 50,000 to 70,000 clones listed, around 92% are singletons. Deletions cut 8 bases from V and 7 bases from J, with 15 bases between. Germline V gives CDR1 MNHEY, CDR2 SVGAGI. The CDR3 has 14 amino acids. The TCR originated in a human donor in good health. Some clones in this sample may be carry-over from other donors' samples. The sequencing input was PBMCs. The rearrangement links TRBV6-5 to TRBJ1-6; the D gene is possibly TRBD1 (5 bases). This CDR3 reads CASHLGGTNSPLHF. Written as DNA, the CDR3 is TGTGCCAGCCACCTCGGAGGGACCAATTCACCCCTCCACTTT.